The text below deals with one T cell receptor (beta chain). Its antigen is as yet unknown. Clones were read by immunoSEQ multiplex PCR, and TCRdb kept only the in-frame ones, dropping some. The table shows some 43,000 clones, with roughly 89% occurring only once. The sample is drawn from a study of OX40 agonist ivuxolimab in advanced cancers. Overall study: Ivuxolimab, an antibody acting as an agonist of OX40 (CD134), was used to treat patients.

General study points: No determination was made of the antigen specificity of the expanded peripheral T cells.

Germline CDR1 SQVTM, CDR2 ANQGSEA. The germline V and J ends were trimmed by 3 bases and 0 bases, with 9 bases remaining between them. This CDR3 comprises 14 residues. V gene TRBV29-1 combines with J gene TRBJ1-3; no definite D call. This clonotype was obtained from an adult with an advanced solid tumor such as melanoma, head and neck, liver or kidney cancer. This sample comprised CD4+ or CD8+ T cells sorted from blood, obtained in a trial of the OX40 agonist ivuxolimab. CDR3 region: CSVDARSSGNTIYF. The CDR3 coding sequence is TGCAGCGTTGACGCCAGAAGCTCTGGAAACACCATATATTTT.